The rows below give T cell receptor beta chains drawn from one sample of a study of molecular identifiers for immune sequencing clone quantification. In TCRdb, the PCR reads were re-called with MiXCR into one record per CDR3 protein. The sample consists of some 650,000 distinct CDR3 sequences, 15% to 20% of them appearing once. Sequencing used naive CD8+ T cells from blood, with Jurkat cell RNA spiked in. The receptors shown here come from a human donor in good health. Some libraries in this study had Jurkat cell RNA spiked in. The conserved cysteine and the conserved F or W are not part of the CDR3 here. Each record gives: J gene, CDR3 length, V gene, CDR3 protein.

TRBJ2-2 | 11 | TRBV12-3/TRBV12-4 | ASREINTGELF
TRBJ2-3 | 13 | TRBV20-1 | SARGGVFPTDTQY
TRBJ2-7 | 16 | TRBV11-3 | ASSLDLLPGDRGNEQY
TRBJ2-7 | 13 | TRBV29-1 | SAIHRGLISYEQY
TRBJ1-1 | 11 | TRBV27 | ASRSGTPYEAF
TRBJ1-5 | 15 | TRBV19 | ASKIQSGYYSNQPQH
TRBJ2-1 | 12 | TRBV7-2 | ASSLGTSYNEQF
TRBJ2-7 | 13 | TRBV11-2 | ASSLVIGLVYEQY
TRBJ2-4 | 11 | TRBV19 | AGSIDLVNIQY
TRBJ1-1 | 12 | TRBV13 | ASSFSAERTEAF
TRBJ1-1 | 10 | TRBV5-6 | ASSHFNTEAF
TRBJ2-2 | 11 | TRBV6-5 | ASRLSNTGELF
TRBJ2-6 | 14 | TRBV25-1 | ASSDFQGPGANVLT
TRBJ2-3 | 15 | TRBV4-3 | ASSQDSAGLSTDTQY
TRBJ2-3 | 12 | TRBV9 | ASSVSQGADTQY
TRBJ2-7 | 16 | TRBV20-1 | SARDPLGAGGSSYEQY
TRBJ1-6 | 15 | TRBV4-1 | ASSQEVTQTENSPLH
TRBJ2-2 | 15 | TRBV6-5 | ASTSGGQGQNTGELF
TRBJ2-1 | 14 | TRBV29-1 | SVEGLAGGAYNEQF
TRBJ2-7 | 11 | TRBV27 | ASSLSQGYEQY
TRBJ2-7 | 8 | TRBV2 | ASSANEQY
TRBJ2-5 | 12 | TRBV6-6 | ASNRQGRQETQY
TRBJ2-1 | 13 | TRBV4-3 | ASSQDTGQYNEQF